The 13 T cell receptor beta chains given below trace back to one sample, sequenced in a study of identical twins. TCRdb independently ran MiXCR on the 5' RACE reads; one entry per CDR3 protein. The sample has around 480,000 distinct CDR3 sequences; 14% are singletons. These data also featured in a second study, about yellow fever vaccine responses in identical twins.

Sequenced sample: CD4+ T cells sorted from blood. Every receptor here comes from a young woman in good health.

The genes are TRBV12-3 or TRBV12-4 and TRBJ2-1, with 8 bases lining up with TRBD1. The CDR3 spans 16 residues. The V and J ends lost 3 bases and 0 bases, in that order; junction bases with no gene match: 4. The CDR3 DNA sequence: TGTGCCAGCAGTTTTGGGGACAGGAGCTCCTACAATGAGCAGTTCTTC. Protein product: CASSFGDRSSYNEQFF.

The chain carries TRBV27 and TRBJ2-1, with unresolved D. V was trimmed by 5 bases and J by 7 bases, leaving 12 bases between them. The CDR3 sequence is 13 residues long. Germline CDR1 MNHEY, CDR2 SMNVEV (reference sequence). The CDR3 sequence is CASSPWTVNEQFF. The CDR3, as DNA: TGTGCCAGCAGTCCCTGGACGGTTAATGAGCAGTTCTTC.

This clonotype showed up just once. The chain combines TRBV20-1 with TRBJ2-3; 9 bases are shared with TRBD2. Germline CDR1 is DFQATT and CDR2 is SNEGSKA (reference sequence). CDR3 length: 18 residues. V was clipped by 3 bases and J by 4 bases; unmatched bases: 17. Here the CDR3 DNA reads TGCAGTGCTAGCATCCCGCGCAGTAGCGGGAGAAGTTCAGATACGCAGTATTTT. Residues: CSASIPRSSGRSSDTQYF.

This clonotype was seen many times. The CDR3 DNA reads as TGTGCCAGCAGTTACACTCCGATAGAAGCTTTCTTT. As protein: CASSYTPIEAFF. The chain employs TRBV6-2 or TRBV6-3 and TRBJ1-1; D gene uncertain. Germline loops: CDR1 MNHEY, CDR2 SVGEGT. This CDR3 is built from 12 residues. Trimming removed 2 bases from V and 8 bases from J, with 9 bases in between.

The chain has TRBV28 and TRBJ2-7; 10 bases agree with TRBD1. Germline values: CDR1 MDHEN, CDR2 SYDVKM. The V and J ends lost 3 bases and 5 bases, in that order; junction bases with no gene match: 28. The CDR3 has 22 amino acids. As DNA, the CDR3 is TGTGCCAGCAGTTTGTTTAGGAGTCGTAGGGACAGGGGCCCTAACCTTGGGAACGAGCAGTACTTC. Its translation: CASSLFRSRRDRGPNLGNEQYF.

This sequence joins TRBV27 and TRBJ2-7; TRBD2 might be the D (5 bases). The CDR3 totals 15 residues. Trimming removed 7 bases from V and 2 bases from J, with 18 bases in between. The V gene's germline CDR1 is MNHEY and CDR2 SMNVEV (reference sequence). The CDR3 nucleotides are TGTGCCAGCATCTCCTTGGGGAGCCCAACCTACGAGCAGTACTTC. This gives the protein CASISLGSPTYEQYF.

Only a few counts were recorded for this clonotype. The rearrangement uses TRBV24-1 and TRBJ1-1, with 7 bases identical to TRBD1. Unmatched junction bases numbered 1, after V lost 6 bases and J lost 1 base. The CDR3 runs 13 residues. Germline V gene data show CDR1 as KGHDR and CDR2 as SFDVKD. The CDR3 protein is CATSNRGNTEAFF. The CDR3 nucleotides are TGTGCCACCAGTAACAGGGGGAACACTGAAGCTTTCTTT.

The chain recombines TRBV7-6 with TRBJ2-1, with 10 bases matching TRBD2. Germline V gene sequence: CDR1 SGHVS, CDR2 FNYEAQ. V shed 5 bases, J shed 0 bases, and the junction held 7 bases outside the gene matches. The length of the CDR3 is 17 residues. CDR3 region: CASSPRTSGRSYNEQFF. DNA of the CDR3: TGTGCCAGCAGCCCAAGGACTAGCGGACGCTCCTACAATGAGCAGTTCTTC.

This clonotype was observed a handful of times. V usage is TRBV4-2 and J usage is TRBJ2-7, with 9 nucleotides matching TRBD1. Germline V gene lookup returns CDR1 LGHNA and CDR2 YNFKEQ. V was clipped by 4 bases and J by 4 bases; unmatched bases: 20. The CDR3 runs to 19 residues. CDR3 sequence (DNA): TGTGCCAGCAGCCGAGATACGTCGGCGACAGGGGGGTTAGGGTACGAGCAGTACTTC. Translation: CASSRDTSATGGLGYEQYF.

This clonotype came up a few times. The rearrangement joins TRBV20-1 to TRBJ2-7, with D possibly being TRBD1 (5 bases). The CDR3 covers 14 residues. Germline CDR1 is DFQATT and CDR2 is SNEGSKA (reference sequence). V lost 1 base to trimming and J lost 2 bases, with 12 bases between them. The CDR3 spells CSARGAGPTYEQYF. The CDR3 nucleotides read TGCAGTGCTAGAGGAGCAGGGCCAACCTACGAGCAGTACTTC.

The chain joins TRBV11-3 to TRBJ1-1, with D perhaps matching TRBD1 (6 bases). Trimming removed 5 bases from V and 1 base from J, with 14 bases in between. The V gene's germline CDR1 is SGHNT and CDR2 YENEEA. This CDR3 has 15 residues. CDR3 sequence (DNA): TGTGCCAGCAGCGCTCGAACAGGGCCGAACACTGAAGCTTTCTTT. The encoded protein is CASSARTGPNTEAFF.

This clonotype was seen a handful of times. V is TRBV12-3 or TRBV12-4 and J is TRBJ2-2; D is possibly TRBD2 (6 bases). CDR3 length equals 14 residues. With 5 bases removed from V and 5 bases from J, the gap between germline ends came to 12 bases. CDR3 sequence reads: CASSTGRWTGELFF. Written as DNA, the CDR3 is TGTGCCAGCAGTACGGGGAGGTGGACCGGGGAGCTGTTTTTT.

At least ten counts were recorded for this clonotype. This chain links TRBV4-2 with TRBJ2-1; 14 bases align to TRBD2. From germline, CDR1 is LGHNA and CDR2 YNFKEQ. J gave up 8 bases and V 0 bases, and 3 bases lay outside the gene matches. This CDR3 contains 16 residues. The CDR3 region is CASSQEGTSGSYEQFF. Here the CDR3 DNA reads TGTGCCAGCAGCCAAGAAGGGACTAGCGGGAGTTATGAGCAGTTCTTC.